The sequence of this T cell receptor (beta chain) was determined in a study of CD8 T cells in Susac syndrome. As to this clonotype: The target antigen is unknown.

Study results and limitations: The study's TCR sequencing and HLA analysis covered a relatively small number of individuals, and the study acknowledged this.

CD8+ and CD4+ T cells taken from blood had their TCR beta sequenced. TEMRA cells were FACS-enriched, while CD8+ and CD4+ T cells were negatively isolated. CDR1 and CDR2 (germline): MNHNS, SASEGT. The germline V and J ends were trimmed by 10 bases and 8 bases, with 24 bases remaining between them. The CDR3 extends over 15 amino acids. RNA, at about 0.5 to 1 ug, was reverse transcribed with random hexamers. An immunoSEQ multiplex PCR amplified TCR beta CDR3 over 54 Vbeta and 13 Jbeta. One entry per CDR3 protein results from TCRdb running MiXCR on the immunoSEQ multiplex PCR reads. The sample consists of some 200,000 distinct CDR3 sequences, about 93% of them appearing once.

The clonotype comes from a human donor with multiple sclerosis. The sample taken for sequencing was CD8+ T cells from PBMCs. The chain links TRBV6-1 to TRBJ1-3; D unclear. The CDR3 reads CATFRRALQLDTIYF. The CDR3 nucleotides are TGTGCCACCTTTAGGAGGGCGCTACAGTTGGACACCATATATTTT.